The T cell receptor beta chain under discussion was sequenced for a study of tumor-infiltrating lymphocytes in primary liver carcinoma. Study details: Measuring about 4 to 10 cm across, the tumors were staged as T1-T3 N0M0. Productive TCRbeta read yields ran from roughly 3.9 to 6.8 million per sample and were similar between tissues.

With 500 ng total RNA as template and a constant-region primer, TCR beta cDNA was made. Modified slightly, ARM-PCR produced TCR beta libraries over three nested multiplex PCR rounds. Rounds one and two of PCR, each of 10 cycles, were primed with TRBV1-TRBV30 forward primers and a C-beta reverse primer. TCRdb re-derived calls from the multiplex PCR reads in MiXCR, one entry per CDR3 protein. The data show 80,000 or so distinct CDR3 sequences, 65% to 75% seen once. This clonotype has more than one count but fewer than ten. It is likely a read error, because the conserved phenylalanine at the end of the CDR3 is missing. Germline V gene sequence: CDR1 SGHNT, CDR2 YENEEA. This CDR3 contains 13 residues. The V end was cut by 1 base, the J end by 6 bases, with 9 bases between. Both RNA and DNA were isolated together from approximately 22-30 mg of bulk tissue that had not been sorted.

The sequence was obtained from a man aged 40-49 years with primary liver carcinoma and hepatitis B virus infection. The specimen sequenced was tumor-adjacent normal liver tissue. V is TRBV11-3 and J is TRBJ1-1; D unclear. The CDR3 DNA reads as TGTGCCAGCAGCTTAGGTCCAGACGCTGAAGCTTTCCTT. This gives the protein CASSLGPDAEAFL.